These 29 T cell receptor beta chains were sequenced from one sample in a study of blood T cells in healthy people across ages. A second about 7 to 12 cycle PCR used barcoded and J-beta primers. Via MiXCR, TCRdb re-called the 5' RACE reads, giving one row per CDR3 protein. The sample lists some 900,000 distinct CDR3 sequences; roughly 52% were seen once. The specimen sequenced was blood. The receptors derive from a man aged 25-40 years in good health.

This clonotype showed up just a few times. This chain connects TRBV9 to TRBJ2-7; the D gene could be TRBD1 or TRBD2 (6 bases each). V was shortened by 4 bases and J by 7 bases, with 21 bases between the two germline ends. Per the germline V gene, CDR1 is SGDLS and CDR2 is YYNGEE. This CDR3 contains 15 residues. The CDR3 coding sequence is TGTGCCAGCAGCCCCCTCTGGGGGGCGAGTGGGGAGCAGTACTTC. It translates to CASSPLWGASGEQYF.

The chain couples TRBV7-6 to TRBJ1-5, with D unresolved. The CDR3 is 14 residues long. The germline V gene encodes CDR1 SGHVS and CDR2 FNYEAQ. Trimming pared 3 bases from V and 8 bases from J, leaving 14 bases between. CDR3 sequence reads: CASSFLGPMEPQHF. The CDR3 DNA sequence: TGTGCCAGCAGCTTCTTGGGCCCTATGGAGCCCCAGCATTTT. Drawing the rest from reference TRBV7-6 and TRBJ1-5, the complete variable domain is GAGVSQSPRYKVTKRGQDVALRCDPISGHVSLYWYRQALGQGPEFLTYFNYEAQQDKSGLPNDRFSAERPEGSISTLTIQRTEQRDSAMYRCASSFLGPMEPQHFGDGTRLSIL.

The CDR3 protein is CASSQQTSSYEQYF. The CDR3 DNA is TGCGCCAGCAGCCAACAGACGAGCTCCTACGAGCAGTACTTC. This chain joins TRBV5-1 and TRBJ2-7; no definite D call. CDR1 is SGHRS, CDR2 YFSETQ, per germline. The CDR3 consists of 14 residues. Trimming removed 4 bases from V and 0 bases from J, with 11 bases in between.

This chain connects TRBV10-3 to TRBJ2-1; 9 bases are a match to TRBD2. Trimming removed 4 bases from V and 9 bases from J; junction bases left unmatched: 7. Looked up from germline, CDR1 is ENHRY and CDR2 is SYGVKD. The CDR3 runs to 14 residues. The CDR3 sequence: CAISGGTSRSEQFF. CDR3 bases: TGTGCCATCAGTGGTGGGACTAGCCGAAGTGAGCAGTTCTTC.

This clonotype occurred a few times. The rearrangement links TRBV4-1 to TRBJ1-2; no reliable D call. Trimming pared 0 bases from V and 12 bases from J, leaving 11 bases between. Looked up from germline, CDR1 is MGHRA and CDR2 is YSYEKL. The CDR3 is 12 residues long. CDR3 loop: CASSQDHLRHTF. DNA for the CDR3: TGCGCCAGCAGCCAAGATCACCTCCGTCACACCTTC.

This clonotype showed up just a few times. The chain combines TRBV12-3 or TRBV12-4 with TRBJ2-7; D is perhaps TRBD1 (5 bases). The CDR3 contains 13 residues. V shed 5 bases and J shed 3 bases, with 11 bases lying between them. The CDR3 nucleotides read TGTGCCAGCAGTCCGGACAAGAGCTACGAGCAGTACTTC. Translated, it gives CASSPDKSYEQYF.

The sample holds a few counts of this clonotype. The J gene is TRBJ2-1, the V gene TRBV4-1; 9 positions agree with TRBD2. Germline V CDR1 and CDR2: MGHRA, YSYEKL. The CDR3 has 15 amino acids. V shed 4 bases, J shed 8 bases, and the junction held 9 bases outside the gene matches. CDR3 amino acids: CASSRGPGLAYEQFF. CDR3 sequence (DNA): TGCGCCAGCAGCCGGGGACCGGGACTAGCATATGAGCAGTTCTTC.

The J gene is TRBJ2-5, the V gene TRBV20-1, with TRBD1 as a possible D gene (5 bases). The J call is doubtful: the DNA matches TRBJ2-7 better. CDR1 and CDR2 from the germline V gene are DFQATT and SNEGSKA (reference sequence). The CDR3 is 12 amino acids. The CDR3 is CSARDLGHEQYF. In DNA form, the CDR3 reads TGCAGTGCTAGAGATCTGGGGCACGAGCAGTACTTC.

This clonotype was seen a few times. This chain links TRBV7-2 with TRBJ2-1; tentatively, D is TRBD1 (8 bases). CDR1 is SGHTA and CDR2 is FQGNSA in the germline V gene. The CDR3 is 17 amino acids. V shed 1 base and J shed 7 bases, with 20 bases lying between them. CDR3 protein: CASSLGRGTGEPNEQFF. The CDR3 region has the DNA TGTGCCAGCAGCTTAGGGCGGGGGACAGGAGAGCCAAATGAGCAGTTCTTC.

CDR3 coding DNA: TGTGCCAGCAGTTCCAGGGGGCTTGGCACAGATACGCAGTATTTT. This translates into CASSSRGLGTDTQYF. This rearrangement joins TRBV6-2 or TRBV6-3 to TRBJ2-3; 8 positions match TRBD1. Germline V gives CDR1 MNHEY, CDR2 SVGEGT. The CDR3 length is 15 residues. After removal of 4 bases from V and 1 base from J, the junction contained 4 bases not matched to a gene.

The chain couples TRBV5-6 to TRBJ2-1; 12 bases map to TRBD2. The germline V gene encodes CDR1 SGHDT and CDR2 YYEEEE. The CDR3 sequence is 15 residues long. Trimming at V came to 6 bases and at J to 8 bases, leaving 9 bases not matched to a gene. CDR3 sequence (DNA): TGTGCCAGCACCCTAGTACTAGCGGGGGGACATGAGCAGTTCTTC. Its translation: CASTLVLAGGHEQFF.

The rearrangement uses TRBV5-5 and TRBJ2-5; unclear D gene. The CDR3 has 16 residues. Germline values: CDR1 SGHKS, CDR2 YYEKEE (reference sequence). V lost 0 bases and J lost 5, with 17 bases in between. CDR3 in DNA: TGTGCCAGCAGCTTGGGTCTAGACTTCCTCCAGGAGACCCAGTACTTC. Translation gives CASSLGLDFLQETQYF.

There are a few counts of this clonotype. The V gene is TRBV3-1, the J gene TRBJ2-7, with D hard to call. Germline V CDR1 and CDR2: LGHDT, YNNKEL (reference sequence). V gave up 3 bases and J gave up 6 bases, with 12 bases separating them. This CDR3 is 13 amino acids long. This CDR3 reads CASSQGFGREQYF. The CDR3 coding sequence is TGTGCCAGCAGCCAGGGATTTGGTCGCGAGCAGTACTTC.

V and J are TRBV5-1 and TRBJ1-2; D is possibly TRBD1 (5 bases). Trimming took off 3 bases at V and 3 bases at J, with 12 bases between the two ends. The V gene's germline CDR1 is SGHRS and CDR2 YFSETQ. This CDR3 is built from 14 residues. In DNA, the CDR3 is TGCGCCAGCAGCTCAGTGACAGACGACTATGGCTACACCTTC. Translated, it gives CASSSVTDDYGYTF.

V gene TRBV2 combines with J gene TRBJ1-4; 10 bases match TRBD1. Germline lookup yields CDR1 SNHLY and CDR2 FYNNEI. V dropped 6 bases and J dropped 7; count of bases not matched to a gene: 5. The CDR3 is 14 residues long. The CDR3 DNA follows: TGTGCCAGCAGCCGGGACAGGGGTACTGAAAAACTGTTTTTT. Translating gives CASSRDRGTEKLFF.

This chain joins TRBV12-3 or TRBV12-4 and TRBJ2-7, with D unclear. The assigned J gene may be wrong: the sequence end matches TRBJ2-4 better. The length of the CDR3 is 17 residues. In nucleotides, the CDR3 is TGTGCCAGCAGTTTATCGTACAGCAGCCAGCCTGGAAACATTCAGTACTTC. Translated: CASSLSYSSQPGNIQYF.

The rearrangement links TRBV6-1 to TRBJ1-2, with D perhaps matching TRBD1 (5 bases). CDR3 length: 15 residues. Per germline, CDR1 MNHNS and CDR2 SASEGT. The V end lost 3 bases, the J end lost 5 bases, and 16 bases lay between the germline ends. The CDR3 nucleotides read TGTGCCAGCAGTGATCCCCGGGGACGGGAGTATGGCTACACCTTC. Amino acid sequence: CASSDPRGREYGYTF.

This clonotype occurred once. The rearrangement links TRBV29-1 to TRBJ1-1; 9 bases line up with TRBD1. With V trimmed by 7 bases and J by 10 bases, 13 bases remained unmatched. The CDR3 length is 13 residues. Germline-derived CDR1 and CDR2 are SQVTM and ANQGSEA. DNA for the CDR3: TGCAGCGGCCGTGGGGGACAGGGAGAAGTAGCTTTCTTT. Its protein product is CSGRGGQGEVAFF.

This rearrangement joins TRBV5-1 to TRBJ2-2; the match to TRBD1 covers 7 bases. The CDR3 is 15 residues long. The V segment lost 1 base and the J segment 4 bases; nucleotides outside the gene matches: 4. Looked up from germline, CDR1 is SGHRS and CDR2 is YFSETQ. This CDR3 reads CASSLKGAGTGELFF. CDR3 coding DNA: TGCGCCAGCAGCTTGAAGGGGGCAGGCACCGGGGAGCTGTTTTTT.

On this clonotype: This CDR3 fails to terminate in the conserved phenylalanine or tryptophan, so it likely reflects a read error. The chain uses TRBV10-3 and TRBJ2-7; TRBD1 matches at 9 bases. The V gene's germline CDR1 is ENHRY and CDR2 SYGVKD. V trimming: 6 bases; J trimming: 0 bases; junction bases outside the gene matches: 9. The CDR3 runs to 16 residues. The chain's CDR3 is CAISGFDRGASYEQYL. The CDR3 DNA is TGTGCCATCAGCGGATTCGACAGGGGGGCCTCCTACGAGCAGTACTTA.

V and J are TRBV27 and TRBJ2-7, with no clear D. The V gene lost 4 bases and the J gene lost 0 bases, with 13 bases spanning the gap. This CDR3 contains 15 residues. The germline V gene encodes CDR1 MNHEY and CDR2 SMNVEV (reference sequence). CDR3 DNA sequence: TGTGCCAGCAGTTCCCCCTCCGCTAGCTCCTACGAGCAGTACTTC. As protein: CASSSPSASSYEQYF.

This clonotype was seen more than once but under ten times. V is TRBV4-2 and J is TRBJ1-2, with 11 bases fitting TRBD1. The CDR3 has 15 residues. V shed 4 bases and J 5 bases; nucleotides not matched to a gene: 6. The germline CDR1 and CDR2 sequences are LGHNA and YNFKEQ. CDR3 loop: CASSREDRGPYGYTF. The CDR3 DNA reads TGTGCCAGCAGCCGGGAGGACAGGGGGCCGTATGGCTACACCTTC.

CDR3 residues: CASSRGTVDYEQYF. The CDR3 nucleotides read TGCGCCAGCAGCCGCGGGACTGTGGACTACGAGCAGTACTTC. The J gene is TRBJ2-7, the V gene TRBV5-1; the D gene is possibly TRBD2 (6 bases). The CDR3 consists of 14 residues. The germline V gene has CDR1 SGHRS and CDR2 YFSETQ. Trimming took 4 bases from V and 3 from J, leaving 14 bases between them.

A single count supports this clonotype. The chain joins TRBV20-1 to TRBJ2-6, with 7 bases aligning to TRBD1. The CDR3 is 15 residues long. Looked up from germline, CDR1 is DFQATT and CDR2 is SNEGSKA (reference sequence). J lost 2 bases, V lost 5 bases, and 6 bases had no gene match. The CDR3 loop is CSARRQGAGANVLTF. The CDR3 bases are TGCAGTGCTCGACGACAGGGCGCTGGGGCCAACGTCCTGACTTTC.

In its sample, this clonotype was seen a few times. CDR3 in DNA: TGCGCCAGCAGCCCAGGGGTGGTCTATGGCTACACCTTC. Translation gives CASSPGVVYGYTF. V gene TRBV5-1 combines with J gene TRBJ1-2; tentatively, D is TRBD1 (6 bases). Germline V gives CDR1 SGHRS, CDR2 YFSETQ. Trimming took 4 bases from V and 4 from J, leaving 11 bases between them. The CDR3 has 13 residues.

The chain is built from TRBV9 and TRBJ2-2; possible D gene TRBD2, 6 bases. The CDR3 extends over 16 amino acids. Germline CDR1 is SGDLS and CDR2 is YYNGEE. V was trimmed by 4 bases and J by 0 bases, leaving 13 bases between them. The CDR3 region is CASSPGGTPNTGELFF. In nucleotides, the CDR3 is TGTGCCAGCAGCCCTGGGGGGACGCCGAACACCGGGGAGCTGTTTTTT.

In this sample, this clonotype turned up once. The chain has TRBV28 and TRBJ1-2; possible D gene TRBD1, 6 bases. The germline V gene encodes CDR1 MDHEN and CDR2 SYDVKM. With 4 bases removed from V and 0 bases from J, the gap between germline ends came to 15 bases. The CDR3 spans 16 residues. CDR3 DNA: TGTGCCAGCAGTTCCATCTATGGACAGCCTAACTATGGCTACACCTTC. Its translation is CASSSIYGQPNYGYTF.

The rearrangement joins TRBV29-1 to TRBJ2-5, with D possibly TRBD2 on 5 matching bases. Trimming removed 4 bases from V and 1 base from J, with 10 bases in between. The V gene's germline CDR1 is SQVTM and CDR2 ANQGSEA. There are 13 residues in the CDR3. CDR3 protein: CSVGRAFQETQYF. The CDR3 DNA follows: TGCAGCGTTGGGCGGGCCTTCCAAGAGACCCAGTACTTC.

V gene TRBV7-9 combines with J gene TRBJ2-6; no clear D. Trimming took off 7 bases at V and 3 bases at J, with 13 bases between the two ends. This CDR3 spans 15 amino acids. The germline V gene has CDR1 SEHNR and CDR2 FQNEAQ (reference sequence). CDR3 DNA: TGTGCCAGCAACCCTGATGCAGGTGGGGCCAACGTCCTGACTTTC. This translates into CASNPDAGGANVLTF.